Listed here are 18 T cell receptor delta chains from one sample, sequenced in a study of gamma delta lymphoproliferative disorders and STAT genes. TCRdb called clones from the multiplex PCR reads again using CATT. The sample shows approximately 850 delta-chain clones, approximately 1.5% of them seen only once. Sequencing used genomic DNA taken from PBMCs of patients and controls. Source material: blood. These receptors originate from a human donor in good health.

There are a few counts of this clone. The TCRdb protein, from a much larger clone, departs from this DNA's translation at residue 10, likely by read error; the protein shown derives from the DNA. This chain connects TRDV2 to TRDJ3; 8 nucleotides line up with TRDD3. The V gene's germline CDR1 is GEAIGNYY and CDR2 EKD. The CDR3 is 18 residues long. Losses at the gene ends were 1 base for V and 3 bases for J; bases not matched to a gene: 7. Here the CDR3 reads CACDTGGWKFWDTRQMFF. CDR3 in DNA: TGTGCCTGTGACACTGGGGGATGGAAGTTCTGGGACACCCGACAGATGTTTTTC.

On this clone itself: The translation of this DNA and the TCRdb protein of a much larger clone differ at residue 10, probably owing to a read error; the protein shown here is translated from the DNA. J is TRDJ1 and V is TRDV1; possibly TRDD3 for D (6 bases). V lost 2 bases and J lost 0, with 31 bases in between. The CDR3 has 22 amino acids. CDR1 and CDR2 from the germline V gene are TSWWSYY and QGS. The CDR3 DNA follows: TGTGCTCTTGGGGAAAAGAAAGGAGTCCGCAGTAGGCTGGGGCGGTACACCGATAAACTCATCTTT. It yields the protein CALGEKKGVRSRLGRYTDKLIF.

As concerns this clone: TCRdb pairs this DNA with a much larger clone's protein that differs at residue 2, likely a read error; the protein shown was translated from the DNA. The chain carries TRDV2 and TRDJ3; 10 bases match TRDD3. The CDR3 totals 18 residues. Germline V gene data show CDR1 as GEAIGNYY and CDR2 as EKD. The CDR3 spells CSCDTGGWKSWDTRQMFF. As DNA, the CDR3 is TGTTCCTGTGACACTGGGGGATGGAAGTCCTGGGACACCCGACAGATGTTTTTC.

This clone has a count of ten or more. A far larger clone is one base from this, pointing to a likely read error. The chain combines TRDV1 with TRDJ1; TRDD3 matches at 9 bases. With 4 bases clipped from V and 0 bases from J, the junction kept 27 bases outside the gene matches. Germline V CDR1 and CDR2: TSWWSYY, QGS. The CDR3 covers 23 residues. This chain's CDR3 is CALGGPRSYLHLDGGYYTDKLIF. DNA for the CDR3: TGTGCTCTTGGGGGACCTAGAAGCTATCTCCACCTGGACGGGGGATACTACACCGATAAACTCATCTTT.

This clone occurred a few times. The translation of this DNA and the TCRdb protein of a much larger clone differ at residue 6, probably owing to a read error; the protein shown here is translated from the DNA. The V gene is TRDV2, the J gene TRDJ1; 7 bases fit TRDD3. The CDR3 extends over 18 amino acids. Germline V gene lookup returns CDR1 GEAIGNYY and CDR2 EKD. With V trimmed by 0 bases and J by 1 base, 13 bases remained unmatched. CDR3 DNA: TGTGCCTGTGACACCATTCCGCTGGGGATATTGGGCACCGATAAACTCATCTTT. Translating it yields CACDTIPLGILGTDKLIF.

In the case of this clone: With only one base between it and a far larger clone, this is likely a read error. The sample carries other DNA sequences with the same CDR3. The J gene is TRDJ1, the V gene TRDV2, with 7 nucleotides matching TRDD3. V dropped 0 bases and J dropped 5; count of bases not matched to a gene: 17. CDR1 is GEAIGNYY and CDR2 is EKD in the germline V gene. This CDR3 comprises 18 residues. CDR3 protein: CACDTVPLGILGTDKLIF. The CDR3 DNA reads TGTGCCTGTGACACCGTTCCGCTGGGGATATTGGGCACTGATAAACTCATCTTT.

Concerning this clone: TCRdb shows a much larger clone's protein in place of this DNA's translation, and the two differ at residue 10, likely through a read error; the protein shown is translated from the DNA. The chain recombines TRDV1 with TRDJ1; D is possibly TRDD3 (5 bases). CDR3 size: 17 residues. V was clipped by 1 base and J by 2 bases, with 17 bases between them. Germline lookup yields CDR1 TSWWSYY and CDR2 QGS. The CDR3 nucleotides read TGTGCTCTTGGGGAACGCCCACGGGGGTTAGGTACCGATAAACTCATCTTT. As protein: CALGERPRGLGTDKLIF.

Judged by abundance, this clone is large (0.1 to 1%). The same CDR3 is also encoded by other DNA sequences in this sample. CDR3 amino acids: CAFNPTGGPDKLIF. CDR3 nucleotide sequence: TGTGCCTTTAACCCTACTGGGGGACCCGATAAACTCATCTTT. The chain has TRDV3 and TRDJ1; 9 bases fit TRDD3. V lost 1 base, J lost 3 bases, and 6 bases stayed unmatched. CDR3 length: 14 residues. The germline gives CDR1 TVYSNPD, CDR2 GDNSRS (reference sequence). Full variable domain (missing parts from reference TRDV3 and TRDJ1): CDKVTQSSPDQTVASGSEVVLLCTYDTVYSNPDLFWYRIRPDYSFQFVFYGDNSRSEGADFTQGRFSVKHILTQKAFHLVISPVRTEDSATYYCAFNPTGGPDKLIFGKGTRVTVEP.

This clone appeared a few times. This DNA's translation and the protein TCRdb lists, from a much larger clone, do not match at residue 6, likely due to a read error; the protein shown is translated from the DNA. The chain uses TRDV1 and TRDJ1; 7 bases map to TRDD3. Germline trimming cut 3 bases from V and 0 bases from J; bases unmatched to any gene: 10. Germline V gene sequence: CDR1 TSWWSYY, CDR2 QGS. The CDR3 is 17 residues long. As DNA, the CDR3 is TGTGCTCTTGGGGACTGGGCCGAAACTGGGGACACCGATAAACTCATCTTT. It is translated as CALGDWAETGDTDKLIF.

On this clone: The protein in TCRdb stems from a much larger clone and differs at residue 18 from this DNA's translation, likely a read error; here the protein is translated from the DNA. The chain links TRDV1 to TRDJ1; 9 nucleotides line up with TRDD3. With 5 bases clipped from V and 3 bases from J, the junction kept 31 bases outside the gene matches. CDR1 is TSWWSYY and CDR2 is QGS in the germline V gene. The length of the CDR3 is 23 residues. CDR3 residues: CALGRPRSYLHLDGGYYADKLIF. The CDR3 nucleotides are TGTGCTCTTGGGAGACCTAGAAGCTATCTCCACCTGGACGGGGGATACTACGCCGATAAACTCATCTTT.

The V gene remains uncalled, whereas the J gene is TRDJ1; the DNA was not used to check the table's D call, TRDD3. There are 17 residues in the CDR3. For the CDR3, the DNA is TGTGCCTTCCACTCAGGCTACTGGGGGACTCACACCGATAAACTCATCTTT. This encodes CAFHSGYWGTHTDKLIF.

This clone was counted a few times. Translating this DNA gives a protein that differs at residue 14 from the TCRdb one, which belongs to a much larger clone; a read error is likely, and the protein shown is this translation. The CDR3 sequence is CALGRPRSYLHLDWGYYTDKLIF. DNA for the CDR3: TGTGCTCTTGGGAGACCTAGAAGCTATCTCCACCTGGACTGGGGATACTACACCGATAAACTCATCTTT. The rearrangement joins TRDV1 to TRDJ1; 8 nucleotides agree with TRDD3. CDR3 length: 23 amino acids. Germline loops: CDR1 TSWWSYY, CDR2 QGS. With V trimmed by 5 bases and J by 0 bases, 29 bases remained unmatched.

On this clone itself: A far larger clone is just one base off, so this is likely a read error. This CDR3 is also generated by other DNA sequences in the sample. This chain links TRDV1 with TRDJ1; 9 nucleotides align to TRDD3. Germline CDR1 reads TSWWSYY; CDR2 reads QGS. The length of the CDR3 is 19 residues. CDR3 protein: CALGEQFLPGDTGADKLIF. CDR3 DNA sequence: TGTGCTCTTGGGGAACAATTCCTACCGGGGGATACCGGAGCCGATAAGCTCATCTTT.

Remarks on this clone: A single base is all that separates this from a far larger clone, so a read error is likely. The sample has other DNA sequences that encode this CDR3 too. This chain connects TRDV3 to TRDJ1; D uncertain. Germline V CDR1 and CDR2: TVYSNPD, GDNSRS (reference sequence). The CDR3 has 10 amino acids. In DNA form, the CDR3 reads TGTGCCTTCGACACCGATAAACTTATCTTT. Translation: CAFDTDKLIF. Supplemented by reference TRDV3 and TRDJ1, the full variable domain reads CDKVTQSSPDQTVASGSEVVLLCTYDTVYSNPDLFWYRIRPDYSFQFVFYGDNSRSEGADFTQGRFSVKHILTQKAFHLVISPVRTEDSATYYCAFDTDKLIFGKGTRVTVEP.

No V segment was called; the J segment is TRDJ1; the table's D call, TRDD3, has no DNA check behind it. The CDR3 totals 19 residues. The CDR3 DNA reads TGTGCTTCATTGTGCCTTCCTAGTGGGATACGGGAATACACCGATAAACTCATCTTT. It specifies CASLCLPSGIREYTDKLIF.

On this clone: TCRdb has a much larger clone's protein, which differs at residue 6 from the translation of this DNA, likely because of a read error; what is shown is the protein translated from the DNA. CDR3 nucleotide sequence: TGTGCTCTTGGGGAAGTAGTCTTCCACCGGAGTACTGGGGGCGTACCGTACACCGATAAACTCATCTTT. Protein: CALGEVVFHRSTGGVPYTDKLIF. V and J are TRDV1 and TRDJ1, with TRDD3 identical over 8 bases. V shed 2 bases, J shed 0 bases, and the junction held 26 bases outside the gene matches. The CDR3 spans 23 residues. Germline assignment: CDR1 TSWWSYY and CDR2 QGS.

In its sample, this clone ranks as medium-sized. A far larger clone is one nucleotide away, so this likely arose from a read error. The sample carries other DNA sequences with the same CDR3. This sequence joins TRDV2 and TRDJ1; D is ambiguous. This CDR3 spans 19 amino acids. The V and J ends lost 3 bases and 0 bases respectively, with 25 bases between them. The germline gives CDR1 GEAIGNYY, CDR2 EKD. CDR3 in amino acids: CACDPLRPGTRSYTDKLIF. The DNA for the CDR3 is TGTGCCTGTGACCCGCTTCGGCCAGGTACCCGTTCATACACCGATAAACTCATCTTT.

About this clone: The protein TCRdb gives is from a much larger clone and does not agree with this DNA's translation at residue 6, likely a read error; the protein shown here comes from the DNA. The gene calls are TRDV3 and TRDJ1; no clear D gene. Germline assignment: CDR1 TVYSNPD and CDR2 GDNSRS (reference sequence). The CDR3 consists of 10 residues. The CDR3 nucleotides read TGTGCCTTCGACACCGTTAAACTCATCTTT. It codes for CAFDTVKLIF. Using reference TRDV3 and TRDJ1 for the parts outside the CDR3, the full variable domain is CDKVTQSSPDQTVASGSEVVLLCTYDTVYSNPDLFWYRIRPDYSFQFVFYGDNSRSEGADFTQGRFSVKHILTQKAFHLVISPVRTEDSATYYCAFDTVKLIFGKGTRVTVEP.